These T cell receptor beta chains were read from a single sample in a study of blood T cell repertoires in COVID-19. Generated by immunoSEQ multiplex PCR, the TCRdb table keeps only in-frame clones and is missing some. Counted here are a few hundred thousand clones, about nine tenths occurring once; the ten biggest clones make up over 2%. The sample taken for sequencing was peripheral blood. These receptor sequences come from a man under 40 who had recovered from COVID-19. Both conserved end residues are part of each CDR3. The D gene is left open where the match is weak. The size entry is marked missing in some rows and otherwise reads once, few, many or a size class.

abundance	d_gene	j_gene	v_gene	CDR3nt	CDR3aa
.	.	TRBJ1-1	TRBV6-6	TGTGCCAGCAGTGTACTAGCCGCCTCGAACACTGAAGCTTTCTTT	CASSVLAASNTEAFF
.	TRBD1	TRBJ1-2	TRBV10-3	TGTGCCATCAGTGACACCCCCGGGACAGGAGTTATCCCCTTC	CAISDTPGTGVIPF
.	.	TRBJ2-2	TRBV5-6	TGTGCCAGCAGCTTGGACACATACACCGGGGAGCTGTTTTTT	CASSLDTYTGELFF
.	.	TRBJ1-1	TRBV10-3	TGTGCCATCAGTGAGTCCAGCGGCGTTGAAGCTTTCTTT	CAISESSGVEAFF
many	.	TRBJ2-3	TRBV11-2	TGTGCCAGCGGGCCTCGAAGCACAGATACGCAGTATTTT	CASGPRSTDTQYF
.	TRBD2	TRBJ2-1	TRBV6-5	TGTGCCAGCAGTTACGAGGGACTAGCATCGAGTGAGCAGTTCTTC	CASSYEGLASSEQFF
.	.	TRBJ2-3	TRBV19	TGTGCCAGTAGTATTCTTATGAGCACAGATACGCAGTATTTT	CASSILMSTDTQYF
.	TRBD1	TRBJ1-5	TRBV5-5	TGTGCCAGCAGCTTACGGGACAGGGGTTCGGTTGGCAATCAGCCCCAGCATTTT	CASSLRDRGSVGNQPQHF
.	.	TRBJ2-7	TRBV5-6	TGTGCCAGCAGCTCACAGGGAGCCTACGAGCAGTACTTC	CASSSQGAYEQYF
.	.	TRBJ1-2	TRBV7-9	TGTGCCAGCAGCCCAATACGGGTGAGGGACTATGGCTACACCTTC	CASSPIRVRDYGYTF
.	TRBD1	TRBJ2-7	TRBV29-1	TGCAGCGTCCAGACAGGGGGGTCCTACGAGCAGTACTTC	CSVQTGGSYEQYF
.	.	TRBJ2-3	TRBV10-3	TGTGCCATCAGTGAGTCGAGGAGTAGCGGCCTCACAGATACGCAGTATTTT	CAISESRSSGLTDTQYF
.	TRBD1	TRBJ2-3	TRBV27	TGTGCCAGCAGTTTCTGGGACAGCCAAGCAGATACGCAGTATTTT	CASSFWDSQADTQYF
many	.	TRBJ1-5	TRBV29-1	TGCAGCGTTGGTGCCGCCCAGGGTCAGCCCCAGCATTTT	CSVGAAQGQPQHF
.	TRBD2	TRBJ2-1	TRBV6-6	TGTGCCAGCAGAGGACTAGCGGATGACGATGAGCAGTTCTTC	CASRGLADDDEQFF
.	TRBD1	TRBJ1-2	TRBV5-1	TGCGCCAGCAGCAGTGGACAGGGTACGGTTCGGGACTATGGCTACACCTTC	CASSSGQGTVRDYGYTF
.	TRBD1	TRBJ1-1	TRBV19	TGTGCCAGTAGTTCAACCCGGGACAGGTACGGGGACACTGAAGCTTTCTTT	CASSSTRDRYGDTEAFF
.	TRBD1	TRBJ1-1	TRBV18	TGTGCCAGCTCTACAGGGGCACTAGCTTTCTTT	CASSTGALAFF
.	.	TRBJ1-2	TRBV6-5	TGTGCCAGCAGCCCCCAGGCTAACTATGGCTACACCTTC	CASSPQANYGYTF
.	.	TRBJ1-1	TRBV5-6	TGTGCCAGCAGCCCAACCGGGACTGAAGCTTTCTTT	CASSPTGTEAFF
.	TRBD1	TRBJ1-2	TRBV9	TGTGCCAGCAGCGCGACGACAGGGACTTTAGGCTACACCTTC	CASSATTGTLGYTF
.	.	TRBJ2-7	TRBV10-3	TGTGCCATCAGTGAGTCGAGGAGGGGTGGCCGCTACGAGCAGTACTTC	CAISESRRGGRYEQYF
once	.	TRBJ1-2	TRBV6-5	TGTGCCAGCAGTTACGGCGGGGACGGTCTTACCTATGGCTACACCTTC	CASSYGGDGLTYGYTF
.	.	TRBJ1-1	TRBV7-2	TGTGCCAGCATCCCCTCACCTCGGACTGAAGCTTTCTTT	CASIPSPRTEAFF
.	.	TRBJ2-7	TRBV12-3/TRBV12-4	TGTGCCAGCTCTGTAGGGGGTTCCTACGAGCAGTACTTC	CASSVGGSYEQYF
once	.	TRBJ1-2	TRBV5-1	TGCGCCAGCAGCTTGGCGGGAGGTGCCGGAGGCTATGGCTACACCTTC	CASSLAGGAGGYGYTF
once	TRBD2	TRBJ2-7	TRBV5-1	TGCGCCAGCAGCTCCCCGGGGGGGCACGAGCAGTACTTC	CASSSPGGHEQYF